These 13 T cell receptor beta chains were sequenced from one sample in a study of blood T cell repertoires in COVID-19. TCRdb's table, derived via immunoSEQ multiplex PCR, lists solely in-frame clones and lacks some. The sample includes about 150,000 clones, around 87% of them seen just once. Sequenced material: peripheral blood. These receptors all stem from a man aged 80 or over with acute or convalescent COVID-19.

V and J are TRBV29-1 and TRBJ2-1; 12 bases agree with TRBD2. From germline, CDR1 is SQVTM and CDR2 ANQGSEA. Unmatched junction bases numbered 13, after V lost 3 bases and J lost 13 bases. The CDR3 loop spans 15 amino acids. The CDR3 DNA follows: TGCAGCGTTGACGGACTAGCGGGATACGGGACAAATCAGTTCTTC. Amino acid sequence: CSVDGLAGYGTNQFF.

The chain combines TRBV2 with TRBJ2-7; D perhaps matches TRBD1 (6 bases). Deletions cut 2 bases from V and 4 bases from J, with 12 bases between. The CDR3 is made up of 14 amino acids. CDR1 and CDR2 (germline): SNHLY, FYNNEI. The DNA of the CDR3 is TGTGCCAGCAGTGAACGACAGGTGGGGTACGAGCAGTACTTC. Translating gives CASSERQVGYEQYF. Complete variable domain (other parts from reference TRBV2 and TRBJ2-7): EPEVTQTPSHQVTQMGQEVILRCVPISNHLYFYWYRQILGQKVEFLVSFYNNEISEKSEIFDDQFSVERPDGSNFTLKIRSTKLEDSAMYFCASSERQVGYEQYFGPGTRLTVT.

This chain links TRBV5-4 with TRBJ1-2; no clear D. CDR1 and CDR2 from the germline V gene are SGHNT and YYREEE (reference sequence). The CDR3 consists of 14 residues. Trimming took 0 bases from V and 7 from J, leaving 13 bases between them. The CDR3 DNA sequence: TGTGCCAGCAGCTTGGATAGCACATTGGCTGGCTACACCTTC. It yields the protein CASSLDSTLAGYTF.

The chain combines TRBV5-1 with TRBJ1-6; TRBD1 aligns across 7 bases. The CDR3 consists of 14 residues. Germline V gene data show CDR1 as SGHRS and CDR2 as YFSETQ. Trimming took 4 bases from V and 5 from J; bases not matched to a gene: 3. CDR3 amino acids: CASSPGTDNSPLHF. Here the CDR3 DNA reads TGCGCCAGCAGCCCGGGGACAGATAATTCACCCCTCCACTTT.

The CDR3 bases are TGCGCCAGCAGCTCTGGACAGGAAACTGGAAACACCATATATTTT. It codes for CASSSGQETGNTIYF. This sequence joins TRBV5-1 and TRBJ1-3, with 7 bases lining up with TRBD1. The germline V gene encodes CDR1 SGHRS and CDR2 YFSETQ. This CDR3 spans 15 amino acids. Germline trimming cut 3 bases from V and 2 bases from J; bases unmatched to any gene: 5.

CDR3 sequence (DNA): TGTGCCAGCAGCTTCGGCTCCACTAATGATCAGTACTTC. It codes for CASSFGSTNDQYF. The chain couples TRBV11-2 to TRBJ2-4; D remains unclear. The CDR3 contains 13 residues. The V and J ends lost 3 bases and 12 bases respectively, with 15 bases between them. Germline CDR1 is SGHAT and CDR2 is FQNNGV.

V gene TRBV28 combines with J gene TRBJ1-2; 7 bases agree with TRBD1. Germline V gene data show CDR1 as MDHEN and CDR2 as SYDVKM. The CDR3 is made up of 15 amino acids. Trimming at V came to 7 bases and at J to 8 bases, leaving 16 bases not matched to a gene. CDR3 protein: CASTQTGDAGRGYTF. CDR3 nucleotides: TGTGCCAGCACCCAAACAGGGGACGCCGGACGGGGCTACACCTTC.

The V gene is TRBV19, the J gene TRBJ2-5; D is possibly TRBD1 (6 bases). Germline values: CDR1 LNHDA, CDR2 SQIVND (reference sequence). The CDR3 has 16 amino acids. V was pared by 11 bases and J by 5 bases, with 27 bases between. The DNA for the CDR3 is TGTGCCTCCTCACCCACCACAGGGTTCGAGGAGGAGACCCAGTACTTC. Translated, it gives CASSPTTGFEEETQYF.

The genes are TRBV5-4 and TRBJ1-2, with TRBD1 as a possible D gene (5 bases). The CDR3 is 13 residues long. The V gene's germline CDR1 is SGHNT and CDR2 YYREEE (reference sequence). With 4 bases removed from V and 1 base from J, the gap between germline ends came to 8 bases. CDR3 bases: TGTGCCAGCAGCCTCGACAGTAACTATGGCTACACCTTC. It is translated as CASSLDSNYGYTF.

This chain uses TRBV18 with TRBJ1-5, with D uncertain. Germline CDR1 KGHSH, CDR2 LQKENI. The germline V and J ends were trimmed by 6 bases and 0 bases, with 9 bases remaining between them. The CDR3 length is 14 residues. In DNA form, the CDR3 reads TGTGCCAGCTCCCCCGGAGGTAGCAATCAGCCCCAGCATTTT. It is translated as CASSPGGSNQPQHF.

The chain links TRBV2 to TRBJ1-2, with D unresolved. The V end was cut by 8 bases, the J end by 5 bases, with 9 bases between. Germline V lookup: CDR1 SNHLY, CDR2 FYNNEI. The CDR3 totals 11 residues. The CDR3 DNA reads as TGTGCCAGCGGAGGCTGGTATGGCTACACCTTC. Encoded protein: CASGGWYGYTF.

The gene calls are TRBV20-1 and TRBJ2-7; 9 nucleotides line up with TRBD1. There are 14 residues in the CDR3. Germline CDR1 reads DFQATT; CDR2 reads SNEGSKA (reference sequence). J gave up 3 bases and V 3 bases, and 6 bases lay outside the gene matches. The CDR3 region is CSASYGTGIYEQYF. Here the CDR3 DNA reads TGCAGTGCTAGTTATGGGACAGGGATCTACGAGCAGTACTTC.

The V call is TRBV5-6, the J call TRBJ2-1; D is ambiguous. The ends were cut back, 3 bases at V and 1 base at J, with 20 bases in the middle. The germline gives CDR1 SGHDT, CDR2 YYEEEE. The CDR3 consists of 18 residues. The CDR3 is CASSSSTPGLGSYNEQFF. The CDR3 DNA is TGTGCCAGCAGCTCCTCCACCCCGGGTCTTGGATCCTACAATGAGCAGTTCTTC.